Shown below are 6 T cell receptor beta chains from a single sample sequenced in a study of T-cell memory formation after mild COVID-19. TCRdb redid the calling of the 5' RACE reads with MiXCR, one entry per CDR3 protein. Here the sample spans 400,000 or so distinct CDR3 sequences, around 20% being singletons. The sample consisted of PBMCs or a T cell subset sorted from them (not recorded which). The source is an adult woman who had mild COVID-19 (a few samples of this study predate the infection). Cell type and time point are not known.

The rearrangement joins TRBV11-3 to TRBJ2-3; no reliable D call. Germline V gene lookup returns CDR1 SGHNT and CDR2 YENEEA. The CDR3 loop spans 13 amino acids. Trimming removed 5 bases from V and 10 bases from J, with 16 bases in between. The CDR3 reads CASSLSLREAQYF. As DNA, the CDR3 is TGTGCCAGCAGCCTGTCCTTGCGAGAGGCGCAGTATTTT. The full variable domain, with the rest looked up from reference TRBV11-3 and TRBJ2-3, is EAGVVQSPRYKIIEKKQPVAFWCNPISGHNTLYWYLQNLGQGPELLIRYENEEAVDDSQLPKDRFSAERLKGVDSTLKIQPAELGDSAVYLCASSLSLREAQYFGPGTRLTVL.

The rearrangement links TRBV7-2 to TRBJ1-5; D gene unclear. The V and J ends lost 5 bases and 2 bases respectively, with 13 bases between them. Per germline, CDR1 SGHTA and CDR2 FQGNSA. There are 15 residues in the CDR3. As DNA, the CDR3 is TGTGCCAGCAGCCTCGGCCCGGCAGGCAATCAGCCCCAGCATTTT. Translated: CASSLGPAGNQPQHF.

This clonotype was seen only a few times. CDR3 DNA: TGTGCCAGCAGCCCGACTAGCGGGGGGTTCCTTTCGTCCTACAATGAGCAGTTCTTC. It yields the protein CASSPTSGGFLSSYNEQFF. The rearrangement links TRBV12-3 or TRBV12-4 to TRBJ2-1, with 13 bases identical to TRBD2. The V gene end was trimmed by 6 bases and the J gene end by 1 base; junction bases not matched to a gene: 12. This CDR3 is 19 amino acids long.

This clonotype has a handful of counts. The gene calls are TRBV5-1 and TRBJ2-5; TRBD2 might be the D (6 bases). Trimming stripped 2 bases from V and 5 bases from J, with 13 bases between. CDR1 is SGHRS and CDR2 is YFSETQ in the germline V gene. This CDR3 contains 14 residues. The CDR3 here is CASSFPGRTETQYF. The CDR3, as DNA: TGCGCCAGCAGCTTCCCGGGGAGGACCGAGACCCAGTACTTC.

There are a few counts of this clonotype. The chain has TRBV11-3 and TRBJ2-1; TRBD2 matches 7 bases. CDR3 length: 17 residues. From germline, CDR1 is SGHNT and CDR2 YENEEA. V was pared by 8 bases and J by 4 bases, with 17 bases of the junction left unmatched. The CDR3 bases are TGTGCCAGCCGGGCAGGAGGAGGGCGCGGGGGTTACAATGAGCAGTTCTTC. Protein: CASRAGGGRGGYNEQFF. Together with reference TRBV11-3 and TRBJ2-1, the CDR3 gives the full variable domain: EAGVVQSPRYKIIEKKQPVAFWCNPISGHNTLYWYLQNLGQGPELLIRYENEEAVDDSQLPKDRFSAERLKGVDSTLKIQPAELGDSAVYLCASRAGGGRGGYNEQFFGPGTRLTVL.

Only a few counts were recorded for this clonotype. The chain is built from TRBV12-3 or TRBV12-4 and TRBJ1-2, with D unresolved. This CDR3 spans 13 amino acids. The V end lost 3 bases, the J end lost 4 bases, and 9 bases lay between the germline ends. The CDR3 spells CASSFGAIYGYTF. In DNA, the CDR3 is TGTGCCAGCAGTTTTGGAGCGATCTATGGCTACACCTTC.